This TCR beta chain was observed in a study of PD-1 blockade in classical Hodgkin lymphoma. Germline V gene sequence: CDR1 KGHSH, CDR2 LQKENI. V lost 6 bases to trimming and J lost 2 bases; unmatched junction nucleotides: 4. CDR3 length: 15 amino acids. Data came from immunoSEQ multiplex PCR; TCRdb stores just in-frame clones and leaves some out. The sample yields around 41,000 clones, roughly 70% seen once. Every patient experienced relapse after autologous stem cell transplantation, and brentuximab vedotin exposure varied. This clone was seen just once. J is TRBJ2-1 and V is TRBV18, with 10 bases aligning to TRBD2. This receptor was taken from a human donor with classical Hodgkin lymphoma. The material sequenced was peripheral blood mononuclear cells (PBMCs), taken before the second cycle of nivolumab. CDR3 residues: CASSITSGTYNEQFF. CDR3 nucleotides: TGTGCCAGCTCTATCACTAGCGGGACCTACAATGAGCAGTTCTTC.